Below are 3 T cell receptor beta chains sequenced from a single sample in a study of a mutant IDH1 vaccine in newly diagnosed glioma. The repertoire was sequenced with immunoSEQ multiplex PCR; TCRdb's copy has only in-frame clones and lacks some. The sample holds 65,000 to 70,000 clones; 65% to 90% are singletons and the top ten take 2.9%. Time point noted: baseline, week 1 (first vaccination visit). Described treatment: pre-vaccination baseline after standard-of-care therapy. This material consisted of PBMCs, taken from a glioma patient treated with radiotherapy, temozolomide or both. Every receptor here comes from a man between 25 and 39 years old with glioma.

V gene TRBV5-1 combines with J gene TRBJ2-2; 8 nucleotides align to TRBD1. With 5 bases clipped from V and 0 bases from J, the junction kept 3 bases outside the gene matches. Germline assignment: CDR1 SGHRS and CDR2 YFSETQ. The CDR3 consists of 15 residues. The CDR3 region is CASRDRAANTGELFF. The CDR3 nucleotides are TGCGCCAGCAGGGACAGGGCGGCGAACACCGGGGAGCTGTTTTTT. Full variable domain (rest looked up from reference TRBV5-1 and TRBJ2-2): KAGVTQTPRYLIKTRGQQVTLSCSPISGHRSVSWYQQTPGQGLQFLFEYFSETQRNKGNFPGRFSGRQFSNSRSEMNVSTLELGDSALYLCASRDRAANTGELFFGEGSRLTVL.

The chain uses TRBV9 and TRBJ2-3; 9 bases match TRBD2. The V gene's germline CDR1 is SGDLS and CDR2 YYNGEE. The ends lost 4 bases at V and 7 bases at J; junction bases unmatched: 13. The CDR3 loop spans 16 amino acids. The CDR3 nucleotides are TGTGCCAGCAGCCCGTCGACTAGCGGATTAACAAATACGCAGTATTTT. It translates to CASSPSTSGLTNTQYF.

The chain couples TRBV7-9 to TRBJ2-7; D not resolved. CDR3 length: 11 residues. Deletions cut 5 bases from V and 9 bases from J, with 11 bases between. Germline V lookup: CDR1 SEHNR, CDR2 FQNEAQ (reference sequence). In DNA, the CDR3 is TGTGCCAGCAGCGCAGGAGTGGGGCAGTACTTC. It codes for CASSAGVGQYF.